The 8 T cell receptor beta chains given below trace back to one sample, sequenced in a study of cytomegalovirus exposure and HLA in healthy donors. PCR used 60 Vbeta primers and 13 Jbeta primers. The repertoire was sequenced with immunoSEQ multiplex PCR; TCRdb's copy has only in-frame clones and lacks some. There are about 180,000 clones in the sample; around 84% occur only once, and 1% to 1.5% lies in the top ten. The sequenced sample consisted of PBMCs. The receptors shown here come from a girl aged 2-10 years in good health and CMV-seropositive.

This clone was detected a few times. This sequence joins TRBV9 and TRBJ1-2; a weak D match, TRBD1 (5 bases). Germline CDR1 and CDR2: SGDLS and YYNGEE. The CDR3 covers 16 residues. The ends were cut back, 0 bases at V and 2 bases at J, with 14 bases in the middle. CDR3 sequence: CASSVVAGWPNYGYTF. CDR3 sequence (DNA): TGTGCCAGCAGCGTAGTAGCAGGGTGGCCAAACTATGGCTACACCTTC.

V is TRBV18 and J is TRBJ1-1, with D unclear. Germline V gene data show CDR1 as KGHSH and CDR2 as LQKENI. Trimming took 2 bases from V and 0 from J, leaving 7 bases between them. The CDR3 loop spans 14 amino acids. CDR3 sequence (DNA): TGTGCCAGCTCACCAACCCAGGTGAACACTGAAGCTTTCTTT. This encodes CASSPTQVNTEAFF.

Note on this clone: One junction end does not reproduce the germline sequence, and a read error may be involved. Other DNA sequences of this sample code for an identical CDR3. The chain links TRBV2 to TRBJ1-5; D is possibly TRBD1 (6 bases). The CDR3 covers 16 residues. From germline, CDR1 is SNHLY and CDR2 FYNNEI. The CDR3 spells CASTRWRTVSNQPQHF. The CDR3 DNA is TGTGCCAGCACTAGGTGGAGGACAGTGAGCAATCAGCCCCAGCACTTT.

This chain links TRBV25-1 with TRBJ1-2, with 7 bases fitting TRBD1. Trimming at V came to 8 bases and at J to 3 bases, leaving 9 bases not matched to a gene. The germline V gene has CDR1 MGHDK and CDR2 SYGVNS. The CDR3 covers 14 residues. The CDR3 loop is CASRDQQGHYGYTF. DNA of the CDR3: TGTGCCAGCCGGGATCAACAGGGGCACTATGGCTACACCTTC.

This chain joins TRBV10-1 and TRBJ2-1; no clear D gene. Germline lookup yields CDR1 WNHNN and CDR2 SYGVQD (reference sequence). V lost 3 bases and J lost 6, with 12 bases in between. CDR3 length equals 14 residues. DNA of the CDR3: TGCGCCAGCAGTGAAAATTGGGCCTCCAATGAGCAGTTCTTC. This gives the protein CASSENWASNEQFF.

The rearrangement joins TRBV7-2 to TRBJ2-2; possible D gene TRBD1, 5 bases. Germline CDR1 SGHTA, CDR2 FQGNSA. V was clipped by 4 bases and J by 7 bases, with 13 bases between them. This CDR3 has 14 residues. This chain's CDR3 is CASSSGSWGGELFF. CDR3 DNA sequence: TGTGCCAGCAGCTCAGGGTCTTGGGGCGGGGAGCTGTTTTTT. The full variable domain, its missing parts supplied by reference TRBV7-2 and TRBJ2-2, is GAGVSQSPSNKVTEKGKDVELRCDPISGHTALYWYRQSLGQGLEFLIYFQGNSAPDKSGLPSDRFSAERTGGSVSTLTIQRTQQEDSAVYLCASSSGSWGGELFFGEGSRLTVL.

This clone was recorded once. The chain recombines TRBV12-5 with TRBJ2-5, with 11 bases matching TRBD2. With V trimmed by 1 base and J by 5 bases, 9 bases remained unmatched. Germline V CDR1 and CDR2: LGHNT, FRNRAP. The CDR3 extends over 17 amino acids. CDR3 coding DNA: TGTGCTAGTGGTTTGGGCTATAGCGGGAGGGCCTGGGAGACCCAGTACTTC. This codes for CASGLGYSGRAWETQYF.

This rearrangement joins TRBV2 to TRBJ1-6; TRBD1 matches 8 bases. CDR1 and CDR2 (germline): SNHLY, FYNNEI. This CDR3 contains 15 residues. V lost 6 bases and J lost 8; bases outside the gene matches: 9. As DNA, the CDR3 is TGTGCCAGCAGAAATGGACAGGGCGCTCATTCACCCCTCCACTTT. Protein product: CASRNGQGAHSPLHF.